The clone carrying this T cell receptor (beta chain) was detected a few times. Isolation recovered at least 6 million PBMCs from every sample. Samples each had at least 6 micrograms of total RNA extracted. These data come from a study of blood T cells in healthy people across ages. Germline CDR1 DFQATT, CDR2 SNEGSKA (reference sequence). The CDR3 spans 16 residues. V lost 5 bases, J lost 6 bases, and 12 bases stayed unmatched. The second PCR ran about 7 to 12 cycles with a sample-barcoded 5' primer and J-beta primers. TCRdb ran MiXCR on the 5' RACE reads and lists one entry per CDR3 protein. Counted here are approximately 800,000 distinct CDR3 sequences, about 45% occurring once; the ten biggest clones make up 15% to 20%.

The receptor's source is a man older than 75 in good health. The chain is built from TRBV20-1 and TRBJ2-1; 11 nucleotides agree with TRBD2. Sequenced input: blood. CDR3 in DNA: TGCAGTGCTGCCCGGACTAGCGGGTCCCGCCCCAATGAGCAGTTCTTC. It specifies CSAARTSGSRPNEQFF.